A few counts support the clone carrying this TCR beta chain. Its antigen is not identified. TCR beta CDR3 region amplification was performed from RNA transcripts. Using the HTBI primer set, a first-round RT-PCR was run on the TCR CDR3. TCRdb processed the multiplex PCR reads anew with MiXCR; each CDR3 protein has one entry. The table shows about 360,000 distinct CDR3 sequences, with less than 15% occurring only once. The CDR3 has 12 amino acids. Per germline, CDR1 LNHDA and CDR2 SQIVND (reference sequence). V was clipped by 11 bases and J by 4 bases, with 11 bases between them. This entry belongs to a study of T cells in Graves' hyperthyroidism and ophthalmopathy. The study's findings and limits: Blood also showed most of the thyroid clonotypes that were expanded above 0.001.

What was sequenced was blood. This clonotype was obtained from a woman in her late teens or twenties with Graves' hyperthyroidism. V gene TRBV19 combines with J gene TRBJ2-2; tentatively, D is TRBD2 (6 bases). The CDR3 bases are TGTGCCGGGGGGACTGGCACCGGGGAGCTGTTTTTT. Protein: CAGGTGTGELFF.